One and the same sample provided the 27 T cell receptor beta chains below, sequenced in a study of CD8 T cells in Susac syndrome. An input of roughly 0.5 to 1 ug of RNA was subjected to reverse transcription using random hexamers. TCRdb ran MiXCR on the immunoSEQ multiplex PCR reads and lists one entry per CDR3 protein. The data contain about 190,000 distinct CDR3 sequences, about 94% of them singletons. The source material was CD4+ T cells from PBMCs. The origin of the receptors is a human donor in good health.

This clonotype appeared once. V usage is TRBV6-5 and J usage is TRBJ1-2, with TRBD1 matching 8 bases. CDR1 MNHEY and CDR2 SVGAGI come from the germline V gene. The CDR3 contains 14 residues. Unmatched junction bases numbered 6, after V lost 3 bases and J lost 6 bases. The CDR3 sequence: CASSYVGQGHGYTF. In DNA form, the CDR3 reads TGTGCCAGCAGTTATGTTGGACAGGGCCATGGCTACACCTTC.

The chain is built from TRBV7-2 and TRBJ2-7, with TRBD2 matching over 11 bases. J lost 7 bases, V lost 5 bases, and 16 bases had no gene match. This CDR3 contains 17 residues. Germline assignment: CDR1 SGHTA and CDR2 FQGNSA. The CDR3 loop reads CASSLHGASGGLGEQYF. CDR3 DNA sequence: TGTGCCAGCAGCCTCCATGGGGCTAGCGGGGGGCTAGGAGAGCAGTACTTC.

This chain links TRBV5-4 with TRBJ2-2; tentatively, D is TRBD2 (5 bases). CDR3 size: 13 residues. V dropped 7 bases and J dropped 6 bases, with 13 bases sitting between them. Germline CDR1 and CDR2: SGHNT and YYREEE (reference sequence). The CDR3 protein is CASSAGAAGELFF. The CDR3 coding sequence is TGTGCCAGCTCCGCGGGTGCGGCCGGGGAGCTGTTTTTT.

The V and J genes are TRBV28 and TRBJ1-4, with D unresolved. This CDR3 contains 13 residues. Germline V gene lookup returns CDR1 MDHEN and CDR2 SYDVKM. The V and J ends lost 6 bases and 8 bases respectively, with 13 bases between them. The CDR3 nucleotides read TGTGCCAGCAGGACGCGGCCGCGGGAAAAACTGTTTTTT. Its protein product is CASRTRPREKLFF. The full variable domain, in which reference TRBV28 and TRBJ1-4 provide the parts outside the CDR3, is DVKVTQSSRYLVKRTGEKVFLECVQDMDHENMFWYRQDPGLGLRLIYFSYDVKMKEKGDIPEGYSVSREKKERFSLILESASTNQTSMYLCASRTRPREKLFFGSGTQLSVL.

The V call is TRBV12-3 or TRBV12-4, the J call TRBJ1-1; D call uncertain. The ends were cut back, 6 bases at V and 2 bases at J, with 16 bases in the middle. This CDR3 has 15 residues. The CDR3 DNA sequence: TGTGCCAGCAGGCCTCTTGGAGCCACAAACACTGAAGCTTTCTTT. Its translation is CASRPLGATNTEAFF.

This chain links TRBV20-1 with TRBJ1-5, with 7 bases matching TRBD1. The CDR3 runs to 15 residues. CDR1 is DFQATT and CDR2 is SNEGSKA in the germline V gene (reference sequence). Losses at the gene ends were 5 bases for V and 8 bases for J; bases not matched to a gene: 15. CDR3 protein: CSADREVGGQEPQHF. CDR3 sequence (DNA): TGCAGTGCTGACAGGGAGGTTGGGGGCCAGGAGCCCCAGCATTTT.

The V call is TRBV7-6, the J call TRBJ2-3; no definite D call. This CDR3 has 14 amino acids. Trimming stripped 0 bases from V and 2 bases from J, with 6 bases between. Per germline, CDR1 SGHVS and CDR2 FNYEAQ. In DNA form, the CDR3 reads TGTGCCAGCAGCTTAGCGCCTCTCACAGATACGCAGTATTTT. This sequence encodes CASSLAPLTDTQYF.

This chain uses TRBV13 with TRBJ1-1; 9 positions agree with TRBD1. Unmatched junction bases numbered 14, after V lost 6 bases and J lost 0 bases. The CDR3 is made up of 18 amino acids. In germline, CDR1 is PRHDT, CDR2 FYEKMQ (reference sequence). CDR3 bases: TGTGCCAGCAGTAAAACAGGGGGCGGAACGGGGATGAACACTGAAGCTTTCTTT. This sequence encodes CASSKTGGGTGMNTEAFF.

The rearrangement uses TRBV7-9 and TRBJ2-6; 9 bases fit TRBD2. Germline CDR1 is SEHNR and CDR2 is FQNEAQ (reference sequence). The CDR3 contains 14 residues. Unmatched junction bases numbered 6, after V lost 10 bases and J lost 5 bases. The CDR3 nucleotides are TGTGCCAAAGAAGCGGGGGGCTGGGCCAACGTCCTGACTTTC. Protein sequence: CAKEAGGWANVLTF.

The V gene is TRBV29-1, the J gene TRBJ1-2, with TRBD1 matching over 9 bases. The V segment lost 8 bases and the J segment 0 bases; nucleotides outside the gene matches: 4. CDR1 SQVTM and CDR2 ANQGSEA come from the germline V gene. CDR3 length equals 13 residues. The DNA for the CDR3 is TGCAGCCTGCGGACAGGGGCTAACTATGGCTACACCTTC. The encoded protein is CSLRTGANYGYTF.

This chain uses TRBV20-1 with TRBJ1-4; D is uncertain. Germline values: CDR1 DFQATT, CDR2 SNEGSKA (reference sequence). Trimming shortened V by 0 bases and J by 0 bases, and 14 bases separated the two germline ends. The CDR3 loop spans 17 amino acids. CDR3 residues: CSARDLDRGATNEKLFF. In DNA, the CDR3 is TGCAGTGCTAGAGATTTAGACCGGGGTGCAACTAATGAAAAACTGTTTTTT.

The gene calls are TRBV9 and TRBJ1-2; D possibly corresponds to TRBD1 (5 bases). The germline gives CDR1 SGDLS, CDR2 YYNGEE. Trimming pared 0 bases from V and 4 bases from J, leaving 10 bases between. This CDR3 region has 14 residues. This CDR3 is CASSVDPGPYGYTF. The CDR3 region has the DNA TGTGCCAGCAGCGTAGATCCAGGGCCCTATGGCTACACCTTC. Full variable domain (rest looked up from reference TRBV9 and TRBJ1-2): DSGVTQTPKHLITATGQRVTLRCSPRSGDLSVYWYQQSLDQGLQFLIQYYNGEERAKGNILERFSAQQFPDLHSELNLSSLELGDSALYFCASSVDPGPYGYTFGSGTRLTVV.

The chain recombines TRBV6-2 or TRBV6-3 with TRBJ1-1; weak D call: TRBD1 (5 bases). The CDR3 consists of 15 residues. In germline, CDR1 is MNHEY, CDR2 SVGEGT. V lost 5 bases and J lost 5, with 18 bases in between. CDR3 DNA: TGTGCCAGCAGTAGGACACTAACCCTGGGGACTGAAGCTTTCTTT. Translated, it gives CASSRTLTLGTEAFF.

V usage is TRBV7-2 and J usage is TRBJ1-1; D is unresolved. Trimming took off 0 bases at V and 1 base at J, with 9 bases between the two ends. Germline lookup yields CDR1 SGHTA and CDR2 FQGNSA. The CDR3 extends over 15 amino acids. In nucleotides, the CDR3 is TGTGCCAGCAGCTTAGCGGCAGGACCGAACACTGAAGCTTTCTTT. Protein: CASSLAAGPNTEAFF.

The chain couples TRBV29-1 to TRBJ2-7, with a tentative D call TRBD2 (6 bases). CDR1 is SQVTM and CDR2 is ANQGSEA in the germline V gene. CDR3 length: 12 amino acids. V was pared by 6 bases and J by 3 bases, with 12 bases between. DNA of the CDR3: TGCAGCGTGGGGAGGAGCATCTACGAGCAGTACTTC. It encodes CSVGRSIYEQYF.

V gene TRBV12-3 or TRBV12-4 combines with J gene TRBJ2-1, with 15 bases lining up with TRBD2. The CDR3 extends over 15 amino acids. J lost 12 bases, V lost 6 bases, and 9 bases had no gene match. DNA of the CDR3: TGTGCCAGCAGCCGGACTAGCGGGGGGGCAGTAGGGCAGTTCTTC. This encodes CASSRTSGGAVGQFF.

The gene calls are TRBV7-2 and TRBJ2-3; a weak D match, TRBD1 (6 bases). Germline V gene lookup returns CDR1 SGHTA and CDR2 FQGNSA. The CDR3 consists of 14 residues. The V and J ends lost 0 bases and 9 bases respectively, with 13 bases between them. In nucleotides, the CDR3 is TGTGCCAGCAGCTTAGCGCCGGGGACACCCACGCAGTATTTT. Translating it yields CASSLAPGTPTQYF.

This clonotype was detected a few times. The rearrangement links TRBV7-3 to TRBJ2-1, with a weak D call TRBD1 (5 bases). The CDR3 has 13 amino acids. The germline CDR1 and CDR2 sequences are SGHTA and FQGTGA. Trimming shortened V by 2 bases and J by 3 bases, and 5 bases separated the two germline ends. Written as DNA, the CDR3 is TGTGCCAGCAGCTTACAGGGCTACAATGAGCAGTTCTTC. Its protein is CASSLQGYNEQFF.

The J gene is TRBJ1-6, the V gene TRBV2, with no clear D. The CDR3 runs 16 residues. The germline V gene encodes CDR1 SNHLY and CDR2 FYNNEI. Trimming shortened V by 5 bases and J by 0 bases, and 11 bases separated the two germline ends. CDR3 nucleotides: TGTGCCAGCAGTAAAAGGCAGAGCTCCTATAATTCACCCCTCCACTTT. This translates into CASSKRQSSYNSPLHF.

This rearrangement joins TRBV5-1 to TRBJ2-1; tentatively, D is TRBD1 (5 bases). Germline V gives CDR1 SGHRS, CDR2 YFSETQ. V lost 0 bases and J lost 9, with 16 bases in between. This CDR3 spans 15 amino acids. For the CDR3, the DNA is TGCGCCAGCAGCTTGGCCTTGACAGTTAACGTTGAGCAGTTCTTC. Its protein product is CASSLALTVNVEQFF. Looking up the rest from reference TRBV5-1 and TRBJ2-1 gives the full variable domain: KAGVTQTPRYLIKTRGQQVTLSCSPISGHRSVSWYQQTPGQGLQFLFEYFSETQRNKGNFPGRFSGRQFSNSRSEMNVSTLELGDSALYLCASSLALTVNVEQFFGPGTRLTVL.

The chain uses TRBV20-1 and TRBJ1-4; a weak D match, TRBD1 (5 bases). This CDR3 is built from 13 residues. V was trimmed by 4 bases and J by 7 bases, leaving 13 bases between them. CDR1 is DFQATT and CDR2 is SNEGSKA in the germline V gene (reference sequence). The CDR3: CSATRAGGEKLFF. CDR3 nucleotides: TGCAGTGCTACCCGGGCCGGGGGTGAAAAACTGTTTTTT.

This chain links TRBV7-2 with TRBJ1-1, with 11 bases lining up with TRBD1. CDR3 length equals 15 residues. The V gene end was trimmed by 4 bases and the J gene end by 2 bases; junction bases not matched to a gene: 3. Per germline, CDR1 SGHTA and CDR2 FQGNSA. CDR3 nucleotides: TGTGCCAGCAGCTCCTGGACAGGGGGCAACACTGAAGCTTTCTTT. Translating gives CASSSWTGGNTEAFF. Drawing the rest from reference TRBV7-2 and TRBJ1-1, the complete variable domain is GAGVSQSPSNKVTEKGKDVELRCDPISGHTALYWYRQSLGQGLEFLIYFQGNSAPDKSGLPSDRFSAERTGGSVSTLTIQRTQQEDSAVYLCASSSWTGGNTEAFFGQGTRLTVV.

V gene TRBV19 combines with J gene TRBJ2-3; a possible D gene is TRBD2 (5 bases). Germline lookup yields CDR1 LNHDA and CDR2 SQIVND (reference sequence). With 6 bases removed from V and 7 bases from J, the gap between germline ends came to 11 bases. The CDR3 totals 12 residues. The CDR3 DNA is TGTGCCAGTAGGAGGGCGGGTCATACGCAGTATTTT. It translates to CASRRAGHTQYF.

The chain joins TRBV6-2 or TRBV6-3 to TRBJ1-1; D might be TRBD1 (6 bases). Per germline, CDR1 MNHEY and CDR2 SVGEGT. With 6 bases removed from V and 1 base from J, the gap between germline ends came to 15 bases. The CDR3 totals 15 residues. The CDR3 protein is CASRRGGQGNTEAFF. The DNA for the CDR3 is TGTGCCAGCAGAAGGGGGGGGCAGGGGAACACTGAAGCTTTCTTT.

J is TRBJ1-5 and V is TRBV15; D is possibly TRBD1 (6 bases). The ends were cut back, 5 bases at V and 3 bases at J, with 20 bases in the middle. The CDR3 is 17 amino acids. Germline V CDR1 and CDR2: LNHNV, YYDKDF (reference sequence). The CDR3 sequence is CATSGPTGGADNQPQHF. CDR3 DNA sequence: TGTGCCACCAGCGGCCCGACGGGGGGGGCCGACAATCAGCCCCAGCATTTT.

The chain recombines TRBV10-3 with TRBJ1-3; D unclear. The ends were cut back, 4 bases at V and 0 bases at J, with 7 bases in the middle. The CDR3 consists of 14 residues. Germline-derived CDR1 and CDR2 are ENHRY and SYGVKD. For the CDR3, the DNA is TGTGCCATCAGTGGGAGTTACTCTGGAAACACCATATATTTT. Translating gives CAISGSYSGNTIYF.

This clonotype was observed once. The genes are TRBV12-3 or TRBV12-4 and TRBJ1-2, with 9 positions matching TRBD1. The CDR3 consists of 14 residues. The J segment lost 8 bases and the V segment lost 5 bases, leaving 9 bases of the junction unmatched. In DNA form, the CDR3 reads TGTGCCAGCAGTCCCACGGGACAGGGTGTAGGCTACACCTTC. It codes for CASSPTGQGVGYTF.